This T cell receptor beta chain derives from a study of immune characteristics of hereditary and idiopathic chronic pancreatitis. The study in broad terms: Local pancreatic immune cells and TCRbeta repertoires were profiled in hereditary and idiopathic chronic pancreatitis and were compared with control organ donor pancreases. TCRbeta sequencing covered 4 or 5 control pancreases, about seven hereditary chronic pancreatitis pancreases and about 6 idiopathic chronic pancreatitis pancreases. The gDNA-based approach was selected because minimal in vitro experimental manipulation of pancreas-infiltrating T cells was involved.

Patients undergoing total pancreatectomy with islet autotransplantation (TPIAT) were the source of the chronic pancreatitis pancreas tissue. Included chronic pancreatitis patients had no known history of diabetes. For TCRbeta sequencing, genomic DNA was pulled straight from bulk pancreas tissue, skipping any T cell sorting. At two US centers, pancreas tissues from patients and organ donors were collected on a consecutive basis. V and J lose 6 bases and 3 bases, and a span of 17 bases separates them. The CDR3 numbers 15 residues from cysteine through phenylalanine. CDR3 DNA only is kept here, 45 bases in frame from base 1. From the germline V gene, CDR1 is MDHEN and CDR2 is SYDVKM. Beyond this particular receptor, the publication reports: Differences in Vbeta-Jbeta gene family usage, including TRBV10, TRBV19, TRBV23 and TRBV5, were found between hereditary and idiopathic chronic pancreatitis. Because patient tissue could only be obtained at the time of TPIAT, differences in disease duration may have influenced the immune findings. Chronic pancreatitis caused by alcohol use was not included in the study. Compared with controls, TCRbeta repertoire diversity was significantly higher and clonality was lower in both chronic pancreatitis groups. Among 10 to 15 chronic pancreatitis patients, higher numbers of productive TCR rearrangements went along with higher disease severity scores, showing a positive correlation.

To prepare the library, the immunoSEQ multiplex PCR assay was applied. From pancreatic genomic DNA, the TCRbeta CDR3 region and adjacent sequences were amplified and sequenced. As for the authors' bioinformatics: Productive clonality and productive rearrangement counts were measured along with repertoire diversity, which was expressed as a mean normalized Shannon-Wiener index. The nonparametric Mann-Whitney U test was used to compare repertoire metrics between the control and chronic pancreatitis groups. CDR3beta sequences with identical amino acid composition and length across subjects were defined as shared clonotypes. This immuneACCESS table, as held by TCRdb, lists in-frame sequences with V and J called but not all clones. Of the missing ones, under half trace to an unresolved V gene in checked studies; the others have no known cause. V, J and clone size derive from that table, while D and trimming were established from the DNA sequence. For this sample there are about 15,000 clones; about 70% appear just once. Jointly, the top ten make up about 14% of the sample.

As regards this clone: Its antigen target is currently unknown. Base qualities are not recorded, but no much larger clone differs from it by a single base.

The sample taken for sequencing was pancreas tissue with hereditary chronic pancreatitis. The rearranged segments are TRBV28 and TRBJ1-2; a tentative D match to TRBD1 spans 5 bases. This receptor was obtained from a human donor with chronic pancreatitis. The nucleotide sequence reads as follows: TGTGCCAGCAGCCCTCACAGAATAGGGGACTATGGCTACACCTTC. Its translation is CASSPHRIGDYGYTF.